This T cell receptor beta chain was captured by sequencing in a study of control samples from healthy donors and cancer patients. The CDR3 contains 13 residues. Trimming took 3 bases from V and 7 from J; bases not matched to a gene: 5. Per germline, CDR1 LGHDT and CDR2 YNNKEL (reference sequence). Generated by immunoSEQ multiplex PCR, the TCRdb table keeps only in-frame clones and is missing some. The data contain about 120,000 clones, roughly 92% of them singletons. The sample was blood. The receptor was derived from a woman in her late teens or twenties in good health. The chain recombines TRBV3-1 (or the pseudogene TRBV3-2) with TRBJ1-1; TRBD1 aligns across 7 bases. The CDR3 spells CASSHATGYEAFF. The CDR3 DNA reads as TGTGCCAGCAGCCACGCGACAGGGTATGAAGCTTTCTTT.